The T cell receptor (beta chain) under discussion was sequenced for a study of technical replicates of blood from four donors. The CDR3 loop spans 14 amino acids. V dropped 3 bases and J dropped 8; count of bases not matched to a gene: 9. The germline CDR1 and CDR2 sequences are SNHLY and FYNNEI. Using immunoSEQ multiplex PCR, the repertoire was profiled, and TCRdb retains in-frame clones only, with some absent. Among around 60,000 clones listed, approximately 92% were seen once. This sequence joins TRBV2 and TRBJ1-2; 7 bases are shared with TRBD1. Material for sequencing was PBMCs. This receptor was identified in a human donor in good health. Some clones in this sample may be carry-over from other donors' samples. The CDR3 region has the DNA TGTGCCAGCAGTGACAGCGACAGGGTAGGAGGCTACACCTTC. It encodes CASSDSDRVGGYTF.